Sequencing of this TCR beta chain was carried out in a study of T cell responses to AZD1222 COVID-19 vaccine. Study background: Second-dose intervals near 4 or 12 weeks were combined.

Study findings and constraints: Spike-specific TCR breadth and depth both grew after two AZD1222 doses.

As to this clone: The antigen remains unidentified.

This CDR3 spans 12 amino acids. Sequenced by immunoSEQ multiplex PCR; TCRdb stores in-frame clones only, minus some. The sample lists 70,000 to 90,000 clones; about 88% were seen once. V is TRBV21-1 and J is TRBJ1-5; TRBD1, as called in the table, went unchecked against the DNA. TRBV21-1 is listed as a pseudogene. This TCR came from an adult in good health. The source material was peripheral blood, sampled on day 0 of AZD1222 vaccination. This CDR3 reads CASRTDNQPQHF. In DNA form, the CDR3 reads TGTGCCAGCAGGACAGATAATCAGCCCCAGCATTTT.